The sequence of this TCR beta chain was determined in a study of early T cells in non-severe SARS-CoV-2 infection. Whole-study context: Chains from this unsorted whole-blood bulk RNA could not be paired. Notes on the study in general: The matching step, a VDJdb search, favored anti-spike CD8 responses and missed private and CD4 specificities.

Unique molecular identifiers tagged individual cDNA molecules. TCRdb re-called the 5' RACE reads through MiXCR, storing one row per CDR3 protein. The table has 69,000 or so distinct CDR3 sequences, approximately 9.5% seen once; the top ten hold roughly 6%. This clonotype was picked up many times. Its antigen remains unknown. Losses at the gene ends were 6 bases for V and 1 base for J; bases not matched to a gene: 3. The CDR3 has 14 amino acids. Germline V lookup: CDR1 LNHDA, CDR2 SQIVND (reference sequence). This chain uses TRBV19 with TRBJ2-3, with 8 bases that match TRBD1. This TCR was recovered from an adult who was a healthcare worker with PCR-confirmed SARS-CoV-2 infection or an uninfected control (not recorded which). Sample: whole blood. The CDR3 DNA is TGTGCCAGTAGGGCAGGGGGCCGCACAGATACGCAGTATTTT. Its translation: CASRAGGRTDTQYF.